The 11 T cell receptor beta chains presented below share a single source sample, sequenced in a study of early T cells in non-severe SARS-CoV-2 infection. TCRdb independently ran MiXCR on the 5' RACE reads; one entry per CDR3 protein. The sample records tens of thousands of distinct CDR3 sequences, approximately 9.9% being singletons. Sequencing was done on a sample of whole blood. The receptors come from an adult who was a healthcare worker with PCR-confirmed SARS-CoV-2 infection or an uninfected control (not recorded which).

The sample holds many counts of this clonotype. The V gene is TRBV12-3 or TRBV12-4, the J gene TRBJ2-2, with D uncertain. Trimming left V 6 bases short and J 7 bases short, with 21 bases between. The CDR3 has 16 amino acids. CDR3 bases: TGTGCCAGCAGACAAGTTGGTACCGCCGCTCTCGGGGAGCTGTTTTTT. Its protein product is CASRQVGTAALGELFF.

This clonotype was counted at least ten times. The V gene is TRBV19, the J gene TRBJ1-5, with a weak D call TRBD1 (5 bases). The V and J ends lost 3 bases and 0 bases respectively, with 15 bases between them. CDR1 and CDR2 from the germline V gene are LNHDA and SQIVND (reference sequence). CDR3 length equals 17 residues. This CDR3 reads CASSIDPSGTSNQPQHF. For the CDR3, the DNA is TGTGCCAGTAGTATTGATCCTTCCGGGACTAGCAATCAGCCCCAGCATTTT.

The gene calls are TRBV25-1 and TRBJ2-7, with 7 nucleotides matching TRBD1. Germline V gene data show CDR1 as MGHDK and CDR2 as SYGVNS. Germline trimming cut 3 bases from V and 6 bases from J; bases unmatched to any gene: 5. The CDR3 sequence is 13 residues long. The CDR3 protein is CASSDGPGGEQYF. The CDR3 DNA reads as TGTGCCAGCAGTGACGGGCCAGGGGGCGAGCAGTACTTC.

In its sample, this clonotype was seen a few times. This chain joins TRBV3-1 and TRBJ1-2, with D tentatively TRBD1 (5 bases). This CDR3 region has 14 residues. Germline V gene sequence: CDR1 LGHDT, CDR2 YNNKEL (reference sequence). Trimming took off 6 bases at V and 8 bases at J, with 19 bases between the two ends. This chain's CDR3 is CASRGTGALKGYTF. The CDR3 bases are TGTGCCAGCAGAGGAACCGGGGCTTTAAAAGGCTACACCTTC.

This clonotype showed up many times. This rearrangement joins TRBV6-6 to TRBJ2-1; no clear D. This CDR3 comprises 13 residues. Germline assignment: CDR1 MNHNY and CDR2 SVGAGI (reference sequence). V lost 0 bases and J 5 bases, leaving 5 bases between the germline ends. CDR3 in amino acids: CASSYSPDNEQFF. CDR3 sequence (DNA): TGTGCCAGCAGTTACTCGCCGGACAATGAGCAGTTCTTC.

This clonotype was seen a handful of times. The chain recombines TRBV3-1 with TRBJ1-4, with a possible D match to TRBD1 (6 bases). Trimming cost V 7 bases and J 7 bases, with 19 bases left between them. Germline CDR1 is LGHDT and CDR2 is YNNKEL (reference sequence). The CDR3 spans 15 residues. The CDR3 loop is CASTPGGTRGEKLFF. In nucleotides, the CDR3 is TGTGCCAGCACCCCCGGGGGGACAAGGGGTGAAAAACTGTTTTTT.

This clonotype was seen only a few times. The chain carries TRBV5-1 and TRBJ2-3; no firm D call. V was trimmed by 3 bases and J by 0 bases, leaving 14 bases between them. CDR3 size: 16 residues. Germline CDR1 and CDR2: SGHRS and YFSETQ. The CDR3 region is CASSYGRDPSTDTQYF. DNA of the CDR3: TGCGCCAGCAGCTATGGTCGAGATCCTAGCACAGATACGCAGTATTTT.

There are many counts of this clonotype. The J gene is TRBJ1-1, the V gene TRBV5-1; D gene ambiguous. Germline CDR1 is SGHRS and CDR2 is YFSETQ. V lost 2 bases, J lost 2 bases, and 10 bases lay in between. The CDR3 spans 14 residues. The CDR3 region has the DNA TGCGCCAGCAGCTTAACCAGGCCCAACACTGAAGCTTTCTTT. Its translation: CASSLTRPNTEAFF.

This clonotype appeared many times. The chain combines TRBV24-1 with TRBJ2-2; tentative D call: TRBD2 (6 bases). Trimming removed 3 bases at V and 6 bases at J, with 19 bases between. This CDR3 spans 17 amino acids. The germline V gene has CDR1 KGHDR and CDR2 SFDVKD. The CDR3 reads CATSDGDFRLGAGELFF. CDR3 DNA sequence: TGTGCCACCAGTGATGGGGACTTCCGATTGGGGGCCGGGGAGCTGTTTTTT.

This clonotype was observed a handful of times. The chain carries TRBV4-2 and TRBJ1-6, with a possible D match to TRBD1 (5 bases). Germline lookup yields CDR1 LGHNA and CDR2 YNFKEQ. The CDR3 totals 16 residues. Trimming stripped 0 bases from V and 9 bases from J, with 15 bases between. DNA for the CDR3: TGTGCCAGCAGCCAAGATACGGGGGAATTTCTTTCACCCCTCCACTTT. Its translation is CASSQDTGEFLSPLHF.

This clonotype was found a few times. The gene calls are TRBV18 and TRBJ1-1, with TRBD1 matching over 8 bases. This CDR3 spans 16 amino acids. CDR1 and CDR2 (germline): KGHSH, LQKENI. V trimming: 2 bases; J trimming: 0 bases; junction bases outside the gene matches: 5. In DNA, the CDR3 is TGTGCCAGCTCACCAACTGGGACAGGATTGAACACTGAAGCTTTCTTT. This sequence encodes CASSPTGTGLNTEAFF. Filled out from reference TRBV18 and TRBJ1-1, the complete variable domain reads NAGVMQNPRHLVRRRGQEARLRCSPMKGHSHVYWYRQLPEEGLKFMVYLQKENIIDESGMPKERFSAEFPKEGPSILRIQQVVRGDSAAYFCASSPTGTGLNTEAFFGQGTRLTVV.